One TCR beta chain is described in this entry. Its antigen is not known. This sample's time point: sample taken at primary tumor resection. The authors sequenced whole RNA from tumor, nontumor lung or frozen PBMC without sorting. Trimming removed 1 base at V and 6 bases at J, with 9 bases between. The CDR3 totals 13 residues. CDR1 is LGHDT and CDR2 is YNNKEL in the germline V gene (reference sequence). These data are taken from a study of spatial heterogeneity in lung cancer. Study in general: Fewer alpha-chain than beta-chain sequences were consistently detected. The study observed each unique TCR and UMI combination more than ten times on average in raw reads. Study-wide points: Blood carried ubiquitous expanded tumor TCRs more at resection than follow-up.

Unique molecular identifiers, one per molecule, were present on every TCR cDNA molecule. TCRdb fed the 5' RACE reads into MiXCR, producing one record per CDR3 protein. The repertoire holds about 82,000 distinct CDR3 sequences, roughly 12% seen once, with around 4.3% in the top ten. This chain uses TRBV3-1 with TRBJ1-1, with D possibly matching TRBD1 (6 bases). The material sequenced was PBMCs, taken at surgery. This TCR was sampled from a male donor with early-stage non-small cell lung cancer. CDR3 amino acids: CASSQVPGAEAFF. The CDR3 bases are TGTGCCAGCAGCCAAGTTCCAGGGGCTGAAGCTTTCTTT.